The text below deals with one T cell receptor (beta chain). Its antigen is unidentified. The read ends 3 residues before the CDR3 terminus; that terminus is restored from the germline J gene. Blood came from CVID subjects not ill and not taking immunomodulatory or immunosuppressive medication. Blood samples were heparinized, about 5 to 8 ml per donor. V trimming: 8 bases; J trimming: 0 bases; junction bases outside the gene matches: 7. Germline CDR1 is SEHNR and CDR2 is FQNEAQ (reference sequence). The CDR3 is made up of 15 amino acids. This entry comes from a study of T cell clonality in common variable immunodeficiency. Study results and caveats: Common variable immunodeficiency TCR beta sequences reportedly had fewer deletions and N-nucleotide insertions.

Equal genomic DNA amounts from CVID and control samples were sequenced. The repertoire was sequenced with immunoSEQ multiplex PCR; TCRdb's copy has only in-frame clones and lacks some. There are 30,000 to 35,000 clones in the sample, none observed a single time. The chain employs TRBV7-9 and TRBJ1-5, with 7 positions matching TRBD1. This receptor was taken from a human donor with common variable immunodeficiency. Sequencing used peripheral blood mononuclear cells. Here the CDR3 reads CASRRGAGSNQPQHF. The sequenced part of the CDR3 DNA is TGTGCCAGCCGCAGGGGGGCGGGTAGCAATCAGCCC.